This is a list of T cell receptor beta chains from one sample in a study of identical twins. TCRdb passed the 5' RACE reads through MiXCR, listing each CDR3 protein once. The sample lists hundreds of thousands of distinct CDR3 sequences, roughly 6% occurring once. Sequencing used naive T cells sorted from blood. These receptors were obtained from a man younger than 35 in good health. Both conserved end residues are part of each CDR3. Fields, in order: clone size, D gene, J gene, V gene, CDR3 protein, CDR3 DNA. D genes are given only for firm matches. Where a row states a size, it is once, few, many or the class of an expanded clone; other rows omit it.

abundance: many
d_gene: TRBD2
j_gene: TRBJ2-1
v_gene: TRBV6-2/TRBV6-3
CDR3aa: CASSTGLASSYNEQFF
CDR3nt: TGTGCCAGCAGTACCGGACTAGCATCGTCCTACAATGAGCAGTTCTTC

abundance: many
d_gene: -
j_gene: TRBJ2-1
v_gene: TRBV5-1
CDR3aa: CASSNTTVYNEQFF
CDR3nt: TGCGCCAGCAGCAATACGACAGTCTACAATGAGCAGTTCTTC

abundance: many
d_gene: TRBD2
j_gene: TRBJ2-1
v_gene: TRBV20-1
CDR3aa: CSAPRVMPGGSNEQFF
CDR3nt: TGCAGTGCTCCCCGAGTAATGCCGGGAGGGTCGAATGAGCAGTTCTTC

abundance: many
d_gene: -
j_gene: TRBJ1-1
v_gene: TRBV20-1
CDR3aa: CSARDLINTEAFF
CDR3nt: TGCAGTGCTAGAGATCTCATTAACACTGAAGCTTTCTTT

abundance: many
d_gene: TRBD1
j_gene: TRBJ1-1
v_gene: TRBV5-6
CDR3aa: CASSLDLGTGMNTEAFF
CDR3nt: TGTGCCAGCAGCTTGGATCTGGGGACAGGGATGAACACTGAAGCTTTCTTT

abundance: many
d_gene: -
j_gene: TRBJ2-5
v_gene: TRBV5-6
CDR3aa: CASSLMLVETQYF
CDR3nt: TGTGCCAGCAGCTTGATGCTAGTAGAGACCCAGTACTTC

abundance: few
d_gene: -
j_gene: TRBJ2-6
v_gene: TRBV7-9
CDR3aa: CASSFGGPGANVLTF
CDR3nt: TGTGCCAGCAGCTTCGGGGGACCTGGGGCCAACGTCCTGACTTTC

abundance: -
d_gene: -
j_gene: TRBJ2-4
v_gene: TRBV7-9
CDR3aa: CASSPAEGLNF
CDR3nt: TGTGCCAGCAGCCCGGCAGAGGGCTTGAACTTC

abundance: many
d_gene: TRBD1
j_gene: TRBJ2-7
v_gene: TRBV10-3
CDR3aa: CAISDRGPTYEQYF
CDR3nt: TGTGCCATCAGCGACAGGGGCCCTACCTACGAGCAGTACTTC

abundance: many
d_gene: TRBD1
j_gene: TRBJ1-4
v_gene: TRBV9
CDR3aa: CASSVGDRVNEKLFF
CDR3nt: TGTGCCAGCAGCGTAGGGGACAGAGTAAATGAAAAACTGTTTTTT

abundance: many
d_gene: -
j_gene: TRBJ2-3
v_gene: TRBV10-3
CDR3aa: CAINEGKPHFTDTQYF
CDR3nt: TGTGCCATCAATGAGGGGAAACCACATTTTACAGATACGCAGTATTTT

abundance: many
d_gene: -
j_gene: TRBJ2-7
v_gene: TRBV12-3/TRBV12-4
CDR3aa: CASSLGPSGAYEQYF
CDR3nt: TGTGCCAGCAGTTTAGGCCCTTCGGGGGCGTACGAGCAGTACTTC

abundance: many
d_gene: -
j_gene: TRBJ2-4
v_gene: TRBV29-1
CDR3aa: CSVEDQGQGDNIQYF
CDR3nt: TGCAGCGTTGAAGATCAAGGCCAGGGCGACAACATTCAGTACTTC